This TCR beta chain emerged from a study of CD8 T cells in Susac syndrome. Reverse transcription of roughly 0.5 to 1 ug RNA used random hexamers. The immunoSEQ assay covered 54 Vbeta and 13 Jbeta segments for CDR3. TCRdb processed the immunoSEQ multiplex PCR reads anew with MiXCR; each CDR3 protein has one entry. The sample has a few hundred thousand distinct CDR3 sequences; 94% are singletons. In Susac syndrome patients, recently defined diagnostic criteria for definite or probable disease were met. Study results and limitations: The study's TCR sequencing and HLA analysis covered a relatively small number of individuals, and the study acknowledged this.

Comment on this clonotype: What it binds is not known.

This clonotype was obtained from a human donor with Susac syndrome. The sequenced material came from CD4+ T cells from PBMCs.

CDR3 protein: CASRSGTGETQYF. DNA for the CDR3: TGTGCCAGTAGATCCGGGACAGGAGAGACCCAGTACTTC. The chain has TRBV19 and TRBJ2-5; 8 bases map to TRBD1. The CDR3 is 13 residues long. V was pared by 6 bases and J by 4 bases, with 4 bases of the junction left unmatched. Germline CDR1 LNHDA, CDR2 SQIVND (reference sequence).